Listed below are T cell receptor beta chains from one sample, sequenced in a study of identical twins. TCRdb passed the 5' RACE reads through MiXCR, listing each CDR3 protein once. The repertoire has fewer than 250,000 distinct CDR3 sequences, 5.5% to 7% of them found once; the top ten carry roughly 3.6%. The same data also went into a second study, on yellow fever vaccine responses in identical twins.

The sequencing sample was made of memory (CD45RO+) T cells sorted from blood. These receptors originate from a woman aged 18-29 years in good health. The CDR3 runs from the conserved cysteine through the conserved F or W. Fields, in order: clone size, J gene, D gene, V gene, CDR3 DNA, CDR3 protein. A D gene is named only where the DNA matches it firmly. The size entry is marked missing in some rows and otherwise reads once, few, many or a size class.

size: NA; J: TRBJ2-5; D: NA; V: TRBV5-1; DNA: TGCGCCAGCAGCTTGGGAAGGGGAGCGGAGACCCAGTACTTC; CDR3: CASSLGRGAETQYF
size: many; J: TRBJ2-5; D: NA; V: TRBV11-2; DNA: TGTGCCAGCAGCCTCCACGGGGGCCCACAAGAGACCCAGTACTTC; CDR3: CASSLHGGPQETQYF
size: few; J: TRBJ2-5; D: TRBD1; V: TRBV5-1; DNA: TGCGCCAGCAGCTCGGTGGGACAGAGGCAAGAGACCCAGTACTTC; CDR3: CASSSVGQRQETQYF
size: NA; J: TRBJ2-3; D: NA; V: TRBV29-1; DNA: TGCAGCGTTAACCTCAGGGTAGGAACAGATACGCAGTATTTT; CDR3: CSVNLRVGTDTQYF
size: many; J: TRBJ2-5; D: NA; V: TRBV20-1; DNA: TGCAGTGCTTCTGGGGTCGCGCAAGAGACCCAGTACTTC; CDR3: CSASGVAQETQYF
size: many; J: TRBJ2-1; D: TRBD2; V: TRBV10-2; DNA: TGCGCCAGCAGTCGAGGACTAGCGGGGCCCAGACCCAATGAGCAGTTCTTC; CDR3: CASSRGLAGPRPNEQFF
size: many; J: TRBJ2-3; D: NA; V: TRBV6-1; DNA: TGTGCCGCCACGGGGCCTTACACAGATACGCAGTATTTT; CDR3: CAATGPYTDTQYF
size: few; J: TRBJ1-2; D: NA; V: TRBV21-1; DNA: TGTGCCAGCAGCAAAGTTCATCCAGGGGGCTCTAACTATGGCTACACCTTC; CDR3: CASSKVHPGGSNYGYTF
size: many; J: TRBJ1-1; D: NA; V: TRBV28; DNA: TGTGCCAGCAGTGGATCCGGGACACTGAACACTGAAGCTTTCTTT; CDR3: CASSGSGTLNTEAFF
size: few; J: TRBJ2-1; D: NA; V: TRBV4-2; DNA: TGTGCCAGCAGCCCGTCCGGGAGTAAGTACAATGAGCAGTTCTTC; CDR3: CASSPSGSKYNEQFF
size: few; J: TRBJ1-5; D: NA; V: TRBV12-3/TRBV12-4; DNA: TGTGCCAGCAGTTTATCACAGGGAGGGCAGCCCCAGCATTTT; CDR3: CASSLSQGGQPQHF
size: NA; J: TRBJ2-2; D: NA; V: TRBV20-1; DNA: TGCAGTGCTAGAGTGGGGCAGTCGACTTCCGGGGAGCTGTTTTTT; CDR3: CSARVGQSTSGELFF
size: NA; J: TRBJ2-1; D: TRBD2; V: TRBV7-2; DNA: TGTGCCAGCAGCTCCGCGCCCTTCGCGGGAGGGCCGTATGGGTACAATGAGCAGTTCTTC; CDR3: CASSSAPFAGGPYGYNEQFF
size: NA; J: TRBJ2-1; D: TRBD2; V: TRBV24-1; DNA: TGTGCCACCGCCGGGACTACGAATGAGCAGTTCTTC; CDR3: CATAGTTNEQFF
size: NA; J: TRBJ2-5; D: TRBD2; V: TRBV7-8; DNA: TGTGCCAGCAGCTCACTTAGCGGGAGCGGGGAGACCCAGTACTTC; CDR3: CASSSLSGSGETQYF
size: NA; J: TRBJ1-6; D: TRBD1; V: TRBV28; DNA: TGTGCCAGCAGAAGACAGGGACCGAATTCACCCCTCCACTTT; CDR3: CASRRQGPNSPLHF
size: many; J: TRBJ2-4; D: TRBD2; V: TRBV5-6; DNA: TGTGCCAGCAGCTTAGATTCATTCGGGGGGGCCAAAAACATTCAGTACTTC; CDR3: CASSLDSFGGAKNIQYF
size: NA; J: TRBJ2-7; D: NA; V: TRBV9; DNA: TGTGCCAGCAGCGTAGGTCATGGATTTACCTACGAGCAGTACTTC; CDR3: CASSVGHGFTYEQYF
size: many; J: TRBJ1-5; D: NA; V: TRBV12-3/TRBV12-4; DNA: TGTGCCAGCAGTTACCAGGGTCGGGATCAGCCCCAGCATTTT; CDR3: CASSYQGRDQPQHF
size: NA; J: TRBJ2-2; D: TRBD1; V: TRBV5-1; DNA: TGCGCCAGCAGCTTGGGACAGGGGTGGACCGGGGAGCTGTTTTTT; CDR3: CASSLGQGWTGELFF
size: few; J: TRBJ2-5; D: TRBD2; V: TRBV11-3; DNA: TGTGCCAGCAGCTTAGGATTGGGGATGTACGGGACTAGCGCTTCAAAACAAGAGACCCAGTACTTC; CDR3: CASSLGLGMYGTSASKQETQYF
size: medium-sized; J: TRBJ2-1; D: TRBD2; V: TRBV3-1; DNA: TGTGCCAGCAGCCGCGGCGGGAGGAAGGTCACCTACAATGAGCAGTTCTTC; CDR3: CASSRGGRKVTYNEQFF
size: many; J: TRBJ1-4; D: NA; V: TRBV6-5; DNA: TGTGCCAGCAGTTACGACCCCCCGGGGGCGCATGATGAAAAACTGTTTTTT; CDR3: CASSYDPPGAHDEKLFF
size: few; J: TRBJ1-5; D: NA; V: TRBV7-9; DNA: TGTGCCAGCCAACCAGGGGGCAATCAGCCCCAGCATTTT; CDR3: CASQPGGNQPQHF
size: NA; J: TRBJ2-2; D: TRBD1; V: TRBV2; DNA: TGTGCCAGCAGTAACCGGGACAGGCTGTTTTTT; CDR3: CASSNRDRLFF
size: few; J: TRBJ2-3; D: TRBD2; V: TRBV6-2/TRBV6-3; DNA: TGTGCCAGCAGCCGGGGGCTAGCGGGAGGCCCCGTTTCCACAGATACGCAGTATTTT; CDR3: CASSRGLAGGPVSTDTQYF
size: few; J: TRBJ2-1; D: NA; V: TRBV3-1; DNA: TGTGCCAGCAGCCAAGATTTTGATACGGCTATTGTGGACAATGAGCAGTTCTTC; CDR3: CASSQDFDTAIVDNEQFF
size: NA; J: TRBJ1-1; D: NA; V: TRBV5-1; DNA: TGCGCCAGCAGCTTGGGAGGATTGGCCGGCACTGAAGCTTTCTTT; CDR3: CASSLGGLAGTEAFF
size: many; J: TRBJ2-1; D: NA; V: TRBV20-1; DNA: TGCAGTGCTCCCAGGGGACGGCAGTTCTTC; CDR3: CSAPRGRQFF
size: few; J: TRBJ1-1; D: NA; V: TRBV7-9; DNA: TGTGCCAGCAGCTGGGGGTTTGGTCACCAGAACACTGAAGCTTTCTTT; CDR3: CASSWGFGHQNTEAFF
size: many; J: TRBJ1-4; D: NA; V: TRBV28; DNA: TGTGCCAGCAGTTTAGGGGGGATACCCACCAATGAAAAACTGTTTTTT; CDR3: CASSLGGIPTNEKLFF
size: NA; J: TRBJ2-6; D: NA; V: TRBV5-1; DNA: TGCGCCAGCAGCTCCCTCAGTCCCACCCCAGGCTCTGGGGCCAACGTCCTGACTTTC; CDR3: CASSSLSPTPGSGANVLTF
size: many; J: TRBJ1-5; D: TRBD1; V: TRBV20-1; DNA: TGCAGTGCCCAAATGACAGGGTCGGGCGGTCAGCCCCAGCATTTT; CDR3: CSAQMTGSGGQPQHF
size: few; J: TRBJ1-1; D: NA; V: TRBV6-5; DNA: TGTGCCAGCAGTTACTCGTTGGTTCTGCGCACTGAAGCTTTCTTT; CDR3: CASSYSLVLRTEAFF
size: NA; J: TRBJ2-3; D: TRBD2; V: TRBV5-1; DNA: TGCGCCAGCAGCTTGGCCTCTAGCGGGGGGGCGGCGCAGTATTTT; CDR3: CASSLASSGGAAQYF
size: few; J: TRBJ2-3; D: TRBD2; V: TRBV20-1; DNA: TGCAGTGAATATTGGCGGGGGGCAGGTGGAGATACGCAGTATTTT; CDR3: CSEYWRGAGGDTQYF
size: NA; J: TRBJ2-7; D: TRBD2; V: TRBV2; DNA: TGTGCCAGCAGCCCTCAAGCGGGAGGGTTCTTTTCGTACGAGCAGTACTTC; CDR3: CASSPQAGGFFSYEQYF
size: NA; J: TRBJ1-6; D: NA; V: TRBV11-2; DNA: TGTGCCAGCAGCTTTCGGCAGGGTAATTCACCCCTCCACTTT; CDR3: CASSFRQGNSPLHF
size: many; J: TRBJ1-6; D: NA; V: TRBV10-3; DNA: TGTGCCATCGGGAGAACCGGGGACCAGAATTCACCCCTCCACTTT; CDR3: CAIGRTGDQNSPLHF
size: NA; J: TRBJ1-1; D: NA; V: TRBV18; DNA: TGTGCCAGCTCACCCTTACCGGCGAACACTGAAGCTTTCTTT; CDR3: CASSPLPANTEAFF
size: NA; J: TRBJ2-2; D: NA; V: TRBV3-1; DNA: TGTGCCAGCAGCCAACACGGGAGTAACACCGGGGAGCTGTTTTTT; CDR3: CASSQHGSNTGELFF
size: many; J: TRBJ2-5; D: TRBD2; V: TRBV12-3/TRBV12-4; DNA: TGTGCCAGCACCACCGGGACTAGCGGGAGATCGGGATGGGAGACCCAGTACTTC; CDR3: CASTTGTSGRSGWETQYF
size: NA; J: TRBJ2-3; D: TRBD2; V: TRBV20-1; DNA: TGCAGTGCTTTCGTCCGGGCGACTAGCGGCACAGATACGCAGTATTTT; CDR3: CSAFVRATSGTDTQYF
size: NA; J: TRBJ2-1; D: NA; V: TRBV7-4; DNA: TGTGCCAGCAGCTTAGGGCTCCGGATCTCGGCGGGAAATGAGCAGTTCTTC; CDR3: CASSLGLRISAGNEQFF
size: many; J: TRBJ2-3; D: NA; V: TRBV20-1; DNA: TGCAGTGCTAGACTAGGCCTGACCACAGATACGCAGTATTTT; CDR3: CSARLGLTTDTQYF
size: few; J: TRBJ2-2; D: NA; V: TRBV9; DNA: TGTGCCAGCAGCGTAATGCTAGCTGGGGAGCTGTTTTTT; CDR3: CASSVMLAGELFF
size: few; J: TRBJ1-1; D: NA; V: TRBV7-2; DNA: TGTGCCAGCAGCTTTGGGGGAATGAGGGCTGGGGGCGCTGAAGCTTTCTTT; CDR3: CASSFGGMRAGGAEAFF
size: many; J: TRBJ1-5; D: NA; V: TRBV12-3/TRBV12-4; DNA: TGTGCCAGCAGCCAGTCGGCGGTTAGCAATCAGCCCCAGCATTTT; CDR3: CASSQSAVSNQPQHF
size: NA; J: TRBJ2-3; D: TRBD2; V: TRBV6-1; DNA: TGTGCCAGCAGTGAACTAGCGGGGGAAGGAGATACGCAGTATTTT; CDR3: CASSELAGEGDTQYF
size: many; J: TRBJ2-6; D: NA; V: TRBV28; DNA: TGTGCCAGCAGGTGGACTGGGAACTCTGGGGCCAACGTCCTGACTTTC; CDR3: CASRWTGNSGANVLTF
size: many; J: TRBJ1-5; D: NA; V: TRBV20-1; DNA: TGCAGTGCTAGAGCCCGGCAGGAGGGGCACAATCAGCCCCAGCATTTT; CDR3: CSARARQEGHNQPQHF
size: NA; J: TRBJ2-1; D: TRBD2; V: TRBV19; DNA: TGTGCCAGTAGTATAGGTCTGACTAGCGGGAGTCCCAATGAGCAGTTCTTC; CDR3: CASSIGLTSGSPNEQFF
size: few; J: TRBJ2-1; D: NA; V: TRBV12-3/TRBV12-4; DNA: TGTGCCAGCAGTCCTATGGTAAGTGGGGCTGGCAATGAGCAGTTCTTC; CDR3: CASSPMVSGAGNEQFF
size: many; J: TRBJ2-3; D: TRBD2; V: TRBV2; DNA: TGTGCCAGCAGTGATCTAGCGGGGGACACAGATACGCAGTATTTT; CDR3: CASSDLAGDTDTQYF
size: NA; J: TRBJ2-3; D: TRBD2; V: TRBV20-1; DNA: TGCAGTGCTAGAGATGTAGCGGGCCTAAGCACAGATACGCAGTATTTT; CDR3: CSARDVAGLSTDTQYF
size: many; J: TRBJ2-1; D: NA; V: TRBV12-3/TRBV12-4; DNA: TGTGCCAGCAGCCACACGGACCGACGGGATGAGCAGTTCTTC; CDR3: CASSHTDRRDEQFF
size: NA; J: TRBJ2-1; D: TRBD2; V: TRBV11-2; DNA: TGTGCCAGCAGTTCCAGGACTAGCGGTCTCTCCTACAATGAGCAGTTCTTC; CDR3: CASSSRTSGLSYNEQFF
size: NA; J: TRBJ2-1; D: NA; V: TRBV5-5; DNA: TGTGCCAGCAGCTTGATTGGGGACTCCTACAATGAGCAGTTCTTC; CDR3: CASSLIGDSYNEQFF